This T cell receptor (beta chain) comes out of a study of cytomegalovirus exposure and HLA in healthy donors. Clones were read by immunoSEQ multiplex PCR, and TCRdb kept only the in-frame ones, dropping some. This sample has over 150,000 clones, with more than 80% found just once. This TCR derives from a woman younger than 30 in good health and CMV-seropositive. The sequencing sample was made of PBMCs.

The CDR3 DNA follows: TGTGCCAGCAGTTCGCCCTCTCCCTTACAGGGGTCTTCCTACAATGAGCAGTTCTTC. Its protein is CASSSPSPLQGSSYNEQFF. The rearrangement links TRBV27 to TRBJ2-1; 7 nucleotides line up with TRBD1. Germline assignment: CDR1 MNHEY and CDR2 SMNVEV (reference sequence). Trimming took 4 bases from V and 1 from J; bases not matched to a gene: 16. This CDR3 has 19 amino acids.